This T cell receptor (beta chain) was captured by sequencing in a study of CD8+ T cells in alopecia areata. Across the whole study: Treated patients were given oral tofacitinib, which was dosed at 5 to 10 mg twice daily. Tofacitinib exposure lasted 6 to 18 months, followed by 6 months off drug. The study's findings and limits: Patients shared TCRs less clearly than mice did, possibly for HLA-related reasons.

Notes on this clone: Its antigen is unknown.

Germline lookup yields CDR1 SQVTM and CDR2 ANQGSEA. V was shortened by 4 bases and J by 3 bases, with 12 bases between the two germline ends. The CDR3 has 13 residues. Following RNA extraction, reverse transcription yielded cDNA that acted as the sequencing template. Assay: immunoSEQ multiplex PCR; the TCRdb copy retains only in-frame clones and omits some. Of about 88,000 clones listed, about 40% are singletons. Treatment here: oral pan-JAK inhibitor, 5-10 mg twice daily. Lesional scalp tissue (obtained by punch biopsy) and peripheral blood were collected from alopecia areata patients. This specimen consisted of CD8+ T cells sorted from blood, obtained at week 24, from a patient treated with tofacitinib. The chain uses TRBV29-1 and TRBJ1-2; D uncertain. This sequence originates from a human donor with alopecia areata. DNA of the CDR3: TGCAGCGTTGTCAGGATGGATGACTATGGCTACACCTTC. Translated, it gives CSVVRMDDYGYTF.